Shown below are 19 T cell receptor beta chains from a single sample sequenced in a study of long-term antiretroviral therapy in people with HIV. Investigators performed immunoSEQ version v3.0 at survey level. The assay was immunoSEQ multiplex PCR, and TCRdb's table has in-frame clones only and misses some. The sample carries about 27,000 clones, roughly 80% recorded once. This sample comprised unsorted PBMCs, obtained 3 years after starting antiretroviral therapy. These receptors came from a man aged 40-50 years with HIV.

This clone occurred once. The chain recombines TRBV11-3 with TRBJ2-2, with D uncertain. The CDR3 runs to 17 residues. CDR1 is SGHNT, CDR2 YENEEA, per germline. The V end lost 4 bases, the J end lost 5 bases, and 20 bases lay between the germline ends. The CDR3, as DNA: TGTGCCAGCAGCTCCTCGGGCTTTTCCTACGGGACCGGGGAGCTGTTTTTT. It encodes CASSSSGFSYGTGELFF. Drawing the rest from reference TRBV11-3 and TRBJ2-2, the complete variable domain is EAGVVQSPRYKIIEKKQPVAFWCNPISGHNTLYWYLQNLGQGPELLIRYENEEAVDDSQLPKDRFSAERLKGVDSTLKIQPAELGDSAVYLCASSSSGFSYGTGELFFGEGSRLTVL.

As concerns this clone: An end of the junction does not agree with germline; a read error may underlie this. V gene TRBV7-7 combines with J gene TRBJ2-1; 10 nucleotides match TRBD2. The CDR3 has 14 residues. Per germline, CDR1 SSHAT and CDR2 FNYEAQ (reference sequence). CDR3: CASSPGLADNEQFF. In DNA, the CDR3 is TGTGCTAGCAGCCCTGGACTAGCGGACAATGAGCAGTTCTTC. Together with reference TRBV7-7 and TRBJ2-1, the CDR3 gives the full variable domain: GAGVSQSPRYKVTKRGQDVTLRCDPISSHATLYWYQQALGQGPEFLTYFNYEAQPDKSGLPSDRFSAERPEGSISTLTIQRTEQRDSAMYRCASSPGLADNEQFFGPGTRLTVL.

This clone was seen more than once but under ten times. The J gene is TRBJ1-3, the V gene TRBV5-1, with TRBD1 as a possible D gene (6 bases). V was clipped by 4 bases and J by 1 base, with 9 bases between them. The CDR3 is 14 amino acids. Germline V lookup: CDR1 SGHRS, CDR2 YFSETQ. The CDR3 region is CASSQQGSGNTIYF. The DNA for the CDR3 is TGCGCCAGCAGCCAACAGGGTTCTGGAAACACCATATATTTT.

The rearrangement uses TRBV6-5 and TRBJ2-7; 8 nucleotides match TRBD1. Germline-derived CDR1 and CDR2 are MNHEY and SVGAGI. The CDR3 extends over 13 amino acids. J was trimmed by 10 bases and V by 5 bases; bases with no gene match: 10. The CDR3 here is CASSGGTGKDQYF. CDR3 sequence (DNA): TGTGCCAGCAGTGGGGGGACAGGCAAGGACCAGTACTTC.

V usage is TRBV4-3 and J usage is TRBJ2-1; 8 bases are shared with TRBD2. CDR1 and CDR2 (germline): LGHNA, YSLEER. This CDR3 region has 17 residues. J gave up 4 bases and V 4 bases, and 12 bases lay outside the gene matches. In DNA, the CDR3 is TGCGCCAGCAGCCCATCGTCGGCTAGCGGGCCATACAATGAGCAGTTCTTC. Its protein is CASSPSSASGPYNEQFF.

The gene calls are TRBV2 and TRBJ2-7; 7 bases align to TRBD1. The V gene end was trimmed by 5 bases and the J gene end by 0 bases; junction bases not matched to a gene: 1. Germline lookup yields CDR1 SNHLY and CDR2 FYNNEI. CDR3 length: 13 residues. Here the CDR3 reads CASSWDSSYEQYF. CDR3 coding DNA: TGTGCCAGCAGTTGGGACAGCTCCTACGAGCAGTACTTC.

The J gene is TRBJ2-1, the V gene TRBV7-9; D is uncertain. The CDR3 runs 14 residues. The V gene's germline CDR1 is SEHNR and CDR2 FQNEAQ (reference sequence). Between the trimmed V and J ends, which lost 3 bases and 5 bases, there was a span of 11 bases. CDR3 DNA: TGTGCCAGCAGCTTGCGGTTGGACGACAATGAGCAGTTCTTC. Translated: CASSLRLDDNEQFF.

This clone has just a few counts. The rearrangement links TRBV27 to TRBJ1-2, with 9 bases that match TRBD1. Germline V gene data show CDR1 as MNHEY and CDR2 as SMNVEV (reference sequence). This CDR3 is built from 13 residues. V shed 6 bases, J shed 4 bases, and the junction held 3 bases outside the gene matches. CDR3 loop: CASSRDRAYGYTF. The CDR3 bases are TGTGCCAGCAGCAGGGACAGGGCCTATGGCTACACCTTC.

This chain uses TRBV6-1 with TRBJ2-1; TRBD1 is a possible D gene (6 bases). V gave up 2 bases and J gave up 0 bases, with 14 bases separating them. This CDR3 is 17 amino acids long. Germline V CDR1 and CDR2: MNHNS, SASEGT. CDR3 residues: CASSEIMGDISYNEQFF. The CDR3, as DNA: TGTGCCAGCAGTGAAATAATGGGGGACATCTCCTACAATGAGCAGTTCTTC.

This chain joins TRBV28 and TRBJ1-4; a possible D gene is TRBD1 (5 bases). This CDR3 has 15 amino acids. The germline V gene encodes CDR1 MDHEN and CDR2 SYDVKM. Trimming took 6 bases from V and 3 from J, leaving 14 bases between them. The CDR3 reads CASSPSGYPNEKLFF. The CDR3 DNA follows: TGTGCCAGCAGCCCCTCAGGGTATCCTAATGAAAAACTGTTTTTT.

This chain joins TRBV6-6 and TRBJ1-3; D is perhaps TRBD1 (5 bases). The CDR3 extends over 15 amino acids. Germline assignment: CDR1 MNHNY and CDR2 SVGAGI (reference sequence). With 8 bases removed from V and 4 bases from J, the gap between germline ends came to 18 bases. The DNA of the CDR3 is TGTGCCAGCGTCCGGACAACTTCAACCGGAAACACCATATATTTT. This translates into CASVRTTSTGNTIYF.

V and J are TRBV28 and TRBJ1-2; D unresolved. The ends were cut back, 4 bases at V and 1 base at J, with 13 bases in the middle. The CDR3 covers 15 residues. Germline CDR1 reads MDHEN; CDR2 reads SYDVKM. CDR3 in amino acids: CASSYGEGVNYGYTF. In DNA, the CDR3 is TGTGCCAGCAGTTACGGGGAGGGTGTTAACTATGGCTACACCTTC.

This clone was detected a few times. The J gene is TRBJ1-3, the V gene TRBV25-1; no firm D call. Trimming pared 1 base from V and 7 bases from J, leaving 5 bases between. The CDR3 runs 12 residues. CDR1 is MGHDK, CDR2 SYGVNS, per germline. This CDR3 reads CASSESGNTIYF. CDR3 sequence (DNA): TGTGCCAGCAGTGAATCGGGGAACACCATATATTTT. The whole variable domain, remainder taken from reference TRBV25-1 and TRBJ1-3, is EADIYQTPRYLVIGTGKKITLECSQTMGHDKMYWYQQDPGMELHLIHYSYGVNSTEKGDLSSESTVSRIRTEHFPLTLESARPSHTSQYLCASSESGNTIYFGEGSWLTVV.

This chain uses TRBV5-1 with TRBJ2-5; D is perhaps TRBD2 (6 bases). Trimming left V 6 bases short and J 5 bases short, with 17 bases between. The CDR3 length is 14 residues. The germline CDR1 and CDR2 sequences are SGHRS and YFSETQ. The CDR3 is CASKTGVPRETQYF. CDR3 sequence (DNA): TGCGCCAGCAAGACGGGGGTACCACGGGAGACCCAGTACTTC.

The sample holds one count of this clone. The chain is built from TRBV6-5 and TRBJ1-2; D remains unclear. The CDR3 runs to 15 residues. CDR1 is MNHEY, CDR2 SVGAGI, per germline. Trimming took off 2 bases at V and 8 bases at J, with 18 bases between the two ends. The CDR3 spells CASSYDVLSLAGYTF. The CDR3 DNA is TGTGCCAGCAGTTACGATGTCTTATCCCTGGCGGGCTACACCTTC.

This clone is a singleton in its sample. The V call is TRBV6-1, the J call TRBJ2-7, with D perhaps TRBD1 or TRBD2 (5 bases each). From germline, CDR1 is MNHNS and CDR2 SASEGT. The germline V and J ends were trimmed by 4 bases and 3 bases, with 13 bases remaining between them. The CDR3 is 14 residues long. The CDR3 region has the DNA TGTGCCAGCAGTGGGAACGGGGCACACTACGAGCAGTACTTC. This translates into CASSGNGAHYEQYF.

The chain links TRBV28 to TRBJ1-5; D is possibly TRBD1 (6 bases). Between the trimmed V and J ends, which lost 4 bases and 1 base, there was a span of 11 bases. The CDR3 covers 15 residues. In germline, CDR1 is MDHEN, CDR2 SYDVKM. CDR3 bases: TGTGCCAGCAGTTGGGGGCGAGCGAGCAATCAGCCCCAGCATTTT. Protein sequence: CASSWGRASNQPQHF.

The chain carries TRBV10-3 and TRBJ2-3, with 7 bases lining up with TRBD1. V shed 2 bases and J 5 bases; nucleotides not matched to a gene: 10. This CDR3 is built from 16 residues. Germline CDR1 and CDR2: ENHRY and SYGVKD. CDR3 amino acids: CAISETDRDYRDTQYF. The CDR3 bases are TGTGCCATCAGTGAGACTGACAGGGATTATAGAGATACGCAGTATTTT.

The chain couples TRBV7-9 to TRBJ2-7; 11 bases match TRBD1. The CDR3 is made up of 14 amino acids. Per the germline V gene, CDR1 is SEHNR and CDR2 is FQNEAQ (reference sequence). V shed 0 bases, J shed 6 bases, and the junction held 1 base outside the gene matches. The CDR3 sequence: CASSLAGTGGEQYF. In nucleotides, the CDR3 is TGTGCCAGCAGCTTAGCTGGGACAGGGGGCGAGCAGTACTTC.